This is a list of T cell receptor beta chains from one sample in a study of control samples from healthy donors and cancer patients. TCRdb's table, derived via immunoSEQ multiplex PCR, lists solely in-frame clones and lacks some. This table holds 160,000 or so clones, 92% found once. Sequenced material: blood. These receptors originate from a woman between 25 and 40 years old in good health. The CDR3 runs from the conserved cysteine through the conserved F or W. The order of the fields is CDR3 length, V gene, clone size, J gene, D gene, CDR3 protein, CDR3 DNA. D genes are given only for firm matches. Size values are once, few and many counts, or a class for expanded clones, and some rows have none.

15	TRBV7-2	NA	TRBJ1-5	TRBD1	CASSWTGGPREPQHF	TGTGCCAGCAGCTGGACAGGGGGCCCCAGGGAGCCCCAGCATTTT
15	TRBV21-1	NA	TRBJ2-7	NA	CASSKAVGLYYEQYF	TGTGCCAGCAGCAAAGCAGTCGGGCTTTACTACGAGCAGTACTTC
16	TRBV6-5	NA	TRBJ1-4	NA	CASSYSPGSGAEKLFF	TGTGCCAGCAGTTACTCCCCAGGTTCAGGGGCTGAAAAACTGTTTTTT
16	TRBV28	NA	TRBJ2-5	TRBD2	CASTQGTSGSSETQYF	TGTGCCAGCACCCAGGGGACTAGCGGGAGTTCGGAGACCCAGTACTTC
16	TRBV6-6	NA	TRBJ2-2	TRBD1	CASSYSRQGQPGELFF	TGTGCCAGCAGTTACTCGAGACAGGGTCAACCCGGGGAGCTGTTTTTT
15	TRBV29-1	NA	TRBJ1-1	NA	CSVELWTASNTEAFF	TGCAGCGTGGAACTCTGGACAGCCTCGAACACTGAAGCTTTCTTT
14	TRBV19	NA	TRBJ2-1	NA	CASSRYGINNEQFF	TGTGCCAGTAGTAGGTACGGGATCAACAATGAGCAGTTCTTC
15	TRBV6-6	NA	TRBJ2-3	NA	CASRRANNFTDTQYF	TGTGCCAGCCGCAGAGCGAACAACTTCACAGATACGCAGTATTTT
15	TRBV6-5	once	TRBJ2-1	TRBD2	CASRWERGSYNEQFF	TGTGCCAGCAGATGGGAGCGGGGCTCCTACAATGAGCAGTTCTTC
13	TRBV23-1	once	TRBJ2-7	NA	CASSQGDSYEQYF	TGCGCCAGCAGTCAAGGCGACTCCTACGAGCAGTACTTC
13	TRBV3-1/TRBV3-2	NA	TRBJ1-2	TRBD1	CASSQGQGRGYTF	TGTGCCAGCAGCCAAGGACAGGGTCGTGGCTACACCTTC
20	TRBV6-6	NA	TRBJ1-4	NA	CASSPRIYRTKEATNEKLFF	TGTGCCAGCAGTCCAAGAATATATCGGACTAAGGAGGCAACTAATGAAAAACTGTTTTTT
14	TRBV7-2	once	TRBJ1-2	NA	CASSLVGEDYGYTF	TGTGCCAGCAGCTTAGTAGGTGAGGACTATGGCTACACCTTC
12	TRBV9	NA	TRBJ2-5	NA	CASSVEGETQYF	TGTGCCAGCAGCGTAGAAGGAGAGACCCAGTACTTC
15	TRBV19	NA	TRBJ1-2	NA	CASSMGGLSVYGYTF	TGTGCCAGTAGTATGGGCGGACTGTCCGTGTATGGCTACACCTTC
15	TRBV28	NA	TRBJ1-2	NA	CASNWGGRRVYGYTF	TGTGCCAGCAATTGGGGGGGAAGACGGGTCTATGGCTACACCTTC
16	TRBV7-8	NA	TRBJ2-1	TRBD2	CASSFFAGGTYNEQFF	TGTGCCAGCAGCTTTTTTGCGGGAGGAACCTACAATGAGCAGTTCTTC
17	TRBV19	NA	TRBJ2-3	NA	CASMKTADWLSTDTQYF	TGTGCCAGTATGAAGACAGCTGACTGGCTCAGCACAGATACGCAGTATTTT
13	TRBV3-1/TRBV3-2	few	TRBJ1-5	NA	CASSRGGNQPQHF	TGTGCCAGCAGCCGAGGGGGCAATCAGCCCCAGCATTTT
15	TRBV28	NA	TRBJ1-3	TRBD1	CASSSQGAPGNTIYF	TGTGCCAGCAGTTCGCAGGGGGCGCCGGGAAACACCATATATTTT
14	TRBV28	NA	TRBJ2-2	NA	CASSLDPSGGELFF	TGTGCCAGCAGTTTGGACCCCTCGGGTGGGGAGCTGTTTTTT
16	TRBV5-1	NA	TRBJ2-1	TRBD2	CASSPGLAGVSNEQFF	TGCGCCAGCAGCCCGGGACTAGCGGGAGTTTCAAATGAGCAGTTCTTC
13	TRBV27	NA	TRBJ1-5	NA	CASSTLPKGPQHF	TGTGCCAGCAGTACCCTCCCCAAGGGACCCCAGCATTTT